One sample yielded the 30 T cell receptor beta chains listed below, sequenced in a study of cytomegalovirus exposure and HLA in healthy donors. 60 Vbeta and 13 Jbeta primers were used in PCR. Assay used: immunoSEQ multiplex PCR; TCRdb lists only in-frame clones, some missing. The sample includes around 100,000 clones, less than 80% of them seen just once. The sample taken for sequencing was PBMCs. The receptors were gathered from a woman in her twenties or thirties in good health and CMV-seronegative.

The chain employs TRBV9 and TRBJ2-7; 7 bases are a match to TRBD1. Germline CDR1 reads SGDLS; CDR2 reads YYNGEE. J gave up 5 bases and V 7 bases, and 9 bases lay outside the gene matches. The CDR3 loop spans 13 amino acids. The CDR3 DNA sequence: TGTGCCAGCGGACGGGGACAGTTTAACGAGCAGTACTTC. Translating gives CASGRGQFNEQYF. Supplemented by reference TRBV9 and TRBJ2-7, the full variable domain reads DSGVTQTPKHLITATGQRVTLRCSPRSGDLSVYWYQQSLDQGLQFLIQYYNGEERAKGNILERFSAQQFPDLHSELNLSSLELGDSALYFCASGRGQFNEQYFGPGTRLTVT.

The rearrangement links TRBV4-2 to TRBJ2-7; TRBD2 is a possible D gene (6 bases). The CDR3 totals 15 residues. Trimming removed 3 bases from V and 3 bases from J, with 15 bases in between. CDR1 is LGHNA and CDR2 is YNFKEQ in the germline V gene. The CDR3 loop is CASSHTGSGVYEQYF. The CDR3 DNA is TGTGCCAGCAGCCACACCGGGAGTGGGGTCTACGAGCAGTACTTC.

The chain carries TRBV6-6 and TRBJ1-2, with 7 bases matching TRBD1. Germline assignment: CDR1 MNHNY and CDR2 SVGAGI (reference sequence). The CDR3 totals 16 residues. Losses at the gene ends were 4 bases for V and 4 bases for J; bases not matched to a gene: 12. CDR3 sequence: CASSSLDRQTVYGYTF. CDR3 in DNA: TGTGCCAGCAGTTCCTTGGACAGGCAAACTGTCTATGGCTACACCTTC.

The genes are TRBV10-1 and TRBJ2-7, with 7 nucleotides matching TRBD1. CDR3 length equals 13 residues. Trimming cost V 0 bases and J 6 bases; bases outside gene matches: 2. Germline V gene sequence: CDR1 WNHNN, CDR2 SYGVQD (reference sequence). The CDR3 bases are TGCGCCAGCAGTGAGTCACAGGGGCGCGAGCAGTACTTC. This encodes CASSESQGREQYF.

The chain has TRBV5-1 and TRBJ2-3, with 10 positions matching TRBD1. V dropped 4 bases and J dropped 4; count of bases not matched to a gene: 3. There are 14 residues in the CDR3. CDR1 is SGHRS and CDR2 is YFSETQ in the germline V gene. CDR3 residues: CASSPGQGSDTQYF. The CDR3 DNA follows: TGCGCCAGCAGCCCGGGACAGGGGTCAGATACGCAGTATTTT. Combining the CDR3 with reference TRBV5-1 and TRBJ2-3 gives the whole variable domain KAGVTQTPRYLIKTRGQQVTLSCSPISGHRSVSWYQQTPGQGLQFLFEYFSETQRNKGNFPGRFSGRQFSNSRSEMNVSTLELGDSALYLCASSPGQGSDTQYFGPGTRLTVL.

This chain joins TRBV5-1 and TRBJ1-3; perhaps TRBD1 as D (6 bases). This CDR3 has 15 residues. Germline V lookup: CDR1 SGHRS, CDR2 YFSETQ. The V end was cut by 4 bases, the J end by 2 bases, with 13 bases between. Here the CDR3 reads CASSTQGIAGNTIYF. The CDR3 coding sequence is TGCGCCAGCAGCACACAGGGTATCGCTGGAAACACCATATATTTT.

The chain joins TRBV10-3 to TRBJ2-1, with 7 positions matching TRBD2. The CDR3 is made up of 14 amino acids. The germline V gene has CDR1 ENHRY and CDR2 SYGVKD. J lost 5 bases, V lost 7 bases, and 8 bases had no gene match. CDR3 coding DNA: TGTGCCATCAAAGCTACTAGCGTTAACAATGAGCAGTTCTTC. This sequence encodes CAIKATSVNNEQFF.

The chain recombines TRBV5-1 with TRBJ1-1, with 8 positions matching TRBD1. CDR1 is SGHRS, CDR2 YFSETQ, per germline. Germline trimming cut 5 bases from V and 4 bases from J; bases unmatched to any gene: 4. The CDR3 totals 13 residues. This CDR3 is CASRTGASTEAFF. In nucleotides, the CDR3 is TGCGCCAGCAGGACAGGGGCGAGCACTGAAGCTTTCTTT.

The chain combines TRBV30 with TRBJ2-2; 8 positions match TRBD2. V lost 2 bases to trimming and J lost 0 bases; unmatched junction nucleotides: 5. The CDR3 is 16 amino acids. In germline, CDR1 is GTSNPN, CDR2 SVGIG (reference sequence). CDR3 amino acids: CAWSILAATNTGELFF. The DNA of the CDR3 is TGTGCCTGGAGTATACTAGCGGCAACGAACACCGGGGAGCTGTTTTTT.

A remark on this clone: At one end the junction does not follow the germline gene, possibly because of a read error. CDR3 sequence: CASSLERANEQFF. As DNA, the CDR3 is TGTGCTAGCAGCTTAGAGAGGGCCAATGAGCAGTTCTTC. The chain combines TRBV7-7 with TRBJ2-1; a possible D gene is TRBD2 (5 bases). Germline CDR1 is SSHAT and CDR2 is FNYEAQ (reference sequence). The CDR3 consists of 13 residues.

The J gene is TRBJ2-2, the V gene TRBV4-1; D is perhaps TRBD2 (6 bases). Trimming cost V 4 bases and J 2 bases, with 11 bases left between them. The CDR3 has 15 residues. From germline, CDR1 is MGHRA and CDR2 YSYEKL. The CDR3 DNA is TGCGCCAGCAGCCCCGGGACTTTTAACACCGGGGAGCTGTTTTTT. Translated, it gives CASSPGTFNTGELFF.

The rearrangement joins TRBV7-2 to TRBJ2-1; 11 nucleotides line up with TRBD2. Trimming at V came to 6 bases and at J to 4 bases, leaving 5 bases not matched to a gene. The CDR3 totals 15 residues. CDR1 and CDR2 (germline): SGHTA, FQGNSA. This chain's CDR3 is CASSYGTSGYNEQFF. The DNA for the CDR3 is TGTGCCAGCAGTTATGGGACTAGCGGATACAATGAGCAGTTCTTC.

This sequence joins TRBV4-1 and TRBJ2-3, with a tentative D call TRBD1 (6 bases). CDR3 length equals 15 residues. V lost 1 base, J lost 2 bases, and 10 bases lay in between. Looked up from germline, CDR1 is MGHRA and CDR2 is YSYEKL. CDR3 nucleotides: TGCGCCAGCAGCCAAGGAACAGGGCACACAGATACGCAGTATTTT. This gives the protein CASSQGTGHTDTQYF.

Regarding this clone: This sample also contains other DNA sequences that code for the same CDR3. The chain joins TRBV4-1 to TRBJ1-1; D may be TRBD1 (5 bases). The germline V and J ends were trimmed by 3 bases and 7 bases, with 15 bases remaining between them. The CDR3 totals 14 residues. Germline V gene sequence: CDR1 MGHRA, CDR2 YSYEKL. CDR3 sequence (DNA): TGCGCCAGCAGCCACACCAGCGGGGGAGGTGAAGCTTTCTTT. Its protein is CASSHTSGGGEAFF.

The chain carries TRBV4-3 and TRBJ1-1; 9 nucleotides line up with TRBD1. The junction had 11 bases not matched to a gene; V was cut back by 3 bases and J by 3 bases. CDR3 length: 17 residues. Per the germline V gene, CDR1 is LGHNA and CDR2 is YSLEER. The CDR3 loop reads CASSQKIGQGSYTEAFF. CDR3 nucleotides: TGCGCCAGCAGCCAGAAAATTGGACAGGGGAGTTACACTGAAGCTTTCTTT.

The chain uses TRBV28 and TRBJ2-2; a possible D gene is TRBD2 (6 bases). V lost 5 bases to trimming and J lost 5 bases, with 12 bases between them. Germline V lookup: CDR1 MDHEN, CDR2 SYDVKM. The CDR3 has 14 residues. CDR3 nucleotide sequence: TGTGCCAGCAGTAATATGGGGGGAACCGGGGAGCTGTTTTTT. Amino acids: CASSNMGGTGELFF.

This rearrangement joins TRBV27 to TRBJ2-1; the match to TRBD2 covers 8 bases. Germline lookup yields CDR1 MNHEY and CDR2 SMNVEV (reference sequence). The CDR3 is made up of 15 amino acids. Germline trimming cut 5 bases from V and 4 bases from J; bases unmatched to any gene: 7. The CDR3 DNA follows: TGTGCCAGCAGTCCAGAGCGGGAGTGGTACAATGAGCAGTTCTTC. Protein product: CASSPEREWYNEQFF.

This clone was seen only once. The CDR3 region is CASSFEGSGSYEQYF. The CDR3 region has the DNA TGTGCCAGCAGTTTTGAGGGCTCAGGCTCCTACGAGCAGTACTTC. The chain links TRBV28 to TRBJ2-7; the D gene is possibly TRBD2 (5 bases). Between the trimmed V and J ends, which lost 3 bases and 0 bases, there was a span of 12 bases. This CDR3 comprises 15 residues. Per the germline V gene, CDR1 is MDHEN and CDR2 is SYDVKM.

This clone was counted a single time. This sequence joins TRBV5-6 and TRBJ1-2, with D possibly being TRBD1 (5 bases). This CDR3 comprises 16 residues. Germline loops: CDR1 SGHDT, CDR2 YYEEEE. Trimming shortened V by 2 bases and J by 1 base, and 15 bases separated the two germline ends. This chain's CDR3 is CASSFYTAGLNYGYTF. For the CDR3, the DNA is TGTGCCAGCAGCTTTTACACCGCGGGACTTAACTATGGCTACACCTTC. Together with reference TRBV5-6 and TRBJ1-2, the CDR3 gives the full variable domain: DAGVTQSPTHLIKTRGQQVTLRCSPKSGHDTVSWYQQALGQGPQFIFQYYEEEERQRGNFPDRFSGHQFPNYSSELNVNALLLGDSALYLCASSFYTAGLNYGYTFGSGTRLTVV.

The chain recombines TRBV12-5 with TRBJ2-2, with D perhaps TRBD2 (6 bases). Germline CDR1 and CDR2: LGHNT and FRNRAP. The CDR3 is 16 amino acids. Trimming took 3 bases from V and 0 from J, leaving 11 bases between them. The CDR3 reads CASGFWLAPNTGELFF. In DNA, the CDR3 is TGTGCTAGTGGTTTCTGGCTAGCGCCGAACACCGGGGAGCTGTTTTTT.

The V gene is TRBV2, the J gene TRBJ2-7; 10 nucleotides line up with TRBD1. This CDR3 has 13 amino acids. Trimming at V came to 5 bases and at J to 4 bases, leaving 2 bases not matched to a gene. Germline assignment: CDR1 SNHLY and CDR2 FYNNEI. The CDR3 loop is CASSLDRGYEQYF. CDR3 nucleotide sequence: TGTGCCAGCAGTCTGGACAGGGGGTACGAGCAGTACTTC.

The rearrangement joins TRBV7-9 to TRBJ1-2, with 8 nucleotides matching TRBD1. CDR1 and CDR2 from the germline V gene are SEHNR and FQNEAQ (reference sequence). V trimming: 1 base; J trimming: 7 bases; junction bases outside the gene matches: 8. The CDR3 runs 15 residues. The CDR3 coding sequence is TGTGCCAGCAGCTTAGGTTCGAGCAGGGGGCGTGGCTACACCTTC. Translation: CASSLGSSRGRGYTF. The variable domain in full, completed from reference TRBV7-9 and TRBJ1-2, reads DTGVSQNPRHKITKRGQNVTFRCDPISEHNRLYWYRQTLGQGPEFLTYFQNEAQLEKSRLLSDRFSAERPKGSFSTLEIQRTEQGDSAMYLCASSLGSSRGRGYTFGSGTRLTVV.

This clone has a handful of counts. This chain connects TRBV7-3 to TRBJ2-7; D is perhaps TRBD2 (5 bases). Trimming pared 2 bases from V and 1 base from J, leaving 12 bases between. The CDR3 consists of 15 residues. CDR1 and CDR2 (germline): SGHTA, FQGTGA. The CDR3 is CASSLFVGESYEQYF. CDR3 nucleotides: TGTGCCAGCAGCTTATTTGTGGGAGAGTCCTACGAGCAGTACTTC.

The chain couples TRBV7-9 to TRBJ1-2; 7 positions agree with TRBD1. Trimming at V came to 5 bases and at J to 0 bases, leaving 6 bases not matched to a gene. The CDR3 has 15 residues. Germline V gene data show CDR1 as SEHNR and CDR2 as FQNEAQ (reference sequence). The CDR3 spells CASSATGQTNYGYTF. The CDR3 DNA reads TGTGCCAGCAGCGCTACGGGACAGACTAACTATGGCTACACCTTC.

J is TRBJ1-6 and V is TRBV27; TRBD1 is a possible D gene (5 bases). Trimming stripped 0 bases from V and 10 bases from J, with 13 bases between. Germline CDR1 MNHEY, CDR2 SMNVEV (reference sequence). The length of the CDR3 is 15 residues. CDR3 region: CASSLSARVGSPLHF. The CDR3 DNA follows: TGTGCCAGCAGTTTATCGGCCAGGGTAGGGTCACCCCTCCACTTT.

The chain recombines TRBV10-3 with TRBJ2-3; 9 positions match TRBD2. This CDR3 has 16 amino acids. The germline V gene encodes CDR1 ENHRY and CDR2 SYGVKD. Losses at the gene ends were 4 bases for V and 0 bases for J; bases not matched to a gene: 5. CDR3 nucleotide sequence: TGTGCCATCAGTGGGGGGACTAGCCCTAGCACAGATACGCAGTATTTT. It translates to CAISGGTSPSTDTQYF.

The chain recombines TRBV7-6 with TRBJ2-2; tentatively, D is TRBD1 (6 bases). Germline V CDR1 and CDR2: SGHVS, FNYEAQ. Trimming removed 5 bases at V and 5 bases at J, with 9 bases between. The CDR3 covers 13 residues. CDR3 DNA: TGTGCCAGCAGCCCACAGGGTACCGGGGAGCTGTTTTTT. Translation gives CASSPQGTGELFF.

The chain joins TRBV20-1 to TRBJ2-7; maybe TRBD2 (5 bases). Deletions cut 6 bases from V and 7 bases from J, with 7 bases between. The CDR3 extends over 9 amino acids. CDR1 DFQATT and CDR2 SNEGSKA come from the germline V gene (reference sequence). Written as DNA, the CDR3 is TGCAGTGCGGGAGTTGAGCAGTACTTC. Amino acid sequence: CSAGVEQYF.

This rearrangement joins TRBV4-1 to TRBJ1-3; 7 nucleotides align to TRBD1. V trimming: 4 bases; J trimming: 8 bases; junction bases outside the gene matches: 14. Germline V CDR1 and CDR2: MGHRA, YSYEKL. The CDR3 spans 16 residues. The CDR3 sequence is CASSPILTGWGDTIYF. The CDR3 nucleotides are TGCGCCAGCAGCCCAATTCTGACAGGGTGGGGAGACACCATATATTTT.

The chain joins TRBV7-9 to TRBJ2-7; D is possibly TRBD2 (6 bases). V was cut by 6 bases and J by 2 bases, with 26 bases left in between. The CDR3 loop spans 18 amino acids. The V gene's germline CDR1 is SEHNR and CDR2 FQNEAQ (reference sequence). CDR3 region: CASSGIGSSDKNPYEQYF. The CDR3 DNA reads TGTGCCAGCAGTGGTATCGGGTCTAGCGACAAAAATCCCTACGAGCAGTACTTC. Together with reference TRBV7-9 and TRBJ2-7, the CDR3 gives the full variable domain: DTGVSQNPRHKITKRGQNVTFRCDPISEHNRLYWYRQTLGQGPEFLTYFQNEAQLEKSRLLSDRFSAERPKGSFSTLEIQRTEQGDSAMYLCASSGIGSSDKNPYEQYFGPGTRLTVT.